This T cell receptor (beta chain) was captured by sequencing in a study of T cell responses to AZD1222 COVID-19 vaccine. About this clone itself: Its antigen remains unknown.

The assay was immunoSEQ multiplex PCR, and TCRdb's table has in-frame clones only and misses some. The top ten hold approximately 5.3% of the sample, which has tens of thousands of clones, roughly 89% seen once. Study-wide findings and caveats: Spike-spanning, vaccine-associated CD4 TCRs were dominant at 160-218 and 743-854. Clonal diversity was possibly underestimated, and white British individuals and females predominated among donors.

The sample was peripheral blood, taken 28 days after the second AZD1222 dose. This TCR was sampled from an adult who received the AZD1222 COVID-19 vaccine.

The CDR3 protein is CASTPGGNQPQHF. In DNA form, the CDR3 reads TGTGCCAGCACTCCGGGAGGCAATCAGCCCCAGCATTTT. The chain is built from TRBV18 and TRBJ1-5; D unresolved. The V and J ends lost 8 bases and 2 bases respectively, with 10 bases between them. The CDR3 runs to 13 residues. Germline V gene sequence: CDR1 KGHSH, CDR2 LQKENI.